The sequence of this T cell receptor (beta chain) was determined in a study of OX40 agonist ivuxolimab in advanced cancers. Generated by immunoSEQ multiplex PCR, the TCRdb table keeps only in-frame clones and is missing some. The table includes fewer than 85,000 clones, 78% detected once. V shed 2 bases, J shed 1 base, and the junction held 19 bases outside the gene matches. The CDR3 extends over 21 amino acids. Germline values: CDR1 LNHDA, CDR2 SQIVND (reference sequence). The sequence came from an adult with an advanced solid tumor such as melanoma, head and neck, liver or kidney cancer. The rearrangement uses TRBV19 and TRBJ2-3, with 9 bases identical to TRBD1. The source was CD4+ or CD8+ T cells sorted from blood, collected in a trial of the OX40 agonist ivuxolimab. CDR3 nucleotide sequence: TGTGCCAGTAGTATAAAATATTACGGGACAGGGTCGCTCCACGGCACAGATACGCAGTATTTT. It translates to CASSIKYYGTGSLHGTDTQYF.